A selection of T cell receptor beta chains follows, all from one sample in a study of shared clonotypes between healthy human individuals. The protocol was immunoSEQ multiplex PCR, while the TCRdb copy is restricted to in-frame clones and leaves out a portion. In the table there are 950,000 to 1,100,000 clones, around 78% of which are singletons. Sequencing was performed on memory CD4+ T cells from PBMCs. Receptors originate from a man younger than 35 in good health. Some clones in this sample may be carry-over from other donors' samples. Both conserved end residues are part of each CDR3. The D gene is left open where the match is weak. Size is stated for part of the rows, as once, few or many counts, or as a class when the clone is expanded.

clone_size: -; j_call: TRBJ1-4; d_call: -; v_call: TRBV4-3; cdr3_aa: CASSQEEGEKLFF; cdr3_nt: TGCGCCAGCAGCCAAGAGGAGGGAGAAAAACTGTTTTTT
clone_size: few; j_call: TRBJ2-3; d_call: -; v_call: TRBV19; cdr3_aa: CASGGLAMGDTQYF; cdr3_nt: TGTGCCAGCGGGGGGCTAGCCATGGGTGATACGCAGTATTTT
clone_size: -; j_call: TRBJ1-3; d_call: -; v_call: TRBV30; cdr3_aa: CASTLIPGQISSGNTIYF; cdr3_nt: TGTGCCTCGACGCTGATACCCGGACAGATTAGCTCTGGAAACACCATATATTTT
clone_size: -; j_call: TRBJ1-2; d_call: TRBD1; v_call: TRBV7-8; cdr3_aa: CASSARLGQGRGYGYTF; cdr3_nt: TGTGCCAGCAGCGCCCGCCTAGGACAGGGGAGAGGCTATGGCTACACCTTC
clone_size: -; j_call: TRBJ2-5; d_call: -; v_call: TRBV5-6; cdr3_aa: CASSLAWQETQYF; cdr3_nt: TGTGCCAGCAGCTTGGCCTGGCAAGAGACCCAGTACTTC
clone_size: -; j_call: TRBJ1-2; d_call: -; v_call: TRBV4-1; cdr3_aa: CASSPQTGYGYTF; cdr3_nt: TGCGCCAGCAGCCCCCAGACAGGTTATGGCTACACCTTC
clone_size: -; j_call: TRBJ2-7; d_call: -; v_call: TRBV4-1; cdr3_aa: CASSQGEARGAYEQYF; cdr3_nt: TGCGCCAGCAGCCAAGGGGAGGCCCGAGGCGCCTACGAGCAGTACTTC
clone_size: -; j_call: TRBJ2-7; d_call: -; v_call: TRBV5-6; cdr3_aa: CASSLGTLYEQYF; cdr3_nt: TGTGCCAGCAGCTTGGGGACTCTCTACGAGCAGTACTTC
clone_size: -; j_call: TRBJ2-5; d_call: TRBD1; v_call: TRBV7-9; cdr3_aa: CASSSGTGGGETQYF; cdr3_nt: TGTGCCAGCAGTTCCGGGACAGGGGGAGGGGAGACCCAGTACTTC
clone_size: -; j_call: TRBJ1-2; d_call: -; v_call: TRBV6-6; cdr3_aa: CASSYNHIYGYTF; cdr3_nt: TGTGCCAGCAGTTACAATCACATCTATGGCTACACCTTC
clone_size: few; j_call: TRBJ1-3; d_call: -; v_call: TRBV19; cdr3_aa: CASSNQGTGNTIYF; cdr3_nt: TGTGCCAGTAGTAACCAGGGGACTGGAAACACCATATATTTT
clone_size: -; j_call: TRBJ2-5; d_call: -; v_call: TRBV28; cdr3_aa: CASSTGGESRETQYF; cdr3_nt: TGTGCCAGCAGCACCGGAGGAGAGAGCCGAGAGACCCAGTACTTC
clone_size: -; j_call: TRBJ1-1; d_call: TRBD1; v_call: TRBV5-1; cdr3_aa: CASSLAQGDVTEAFF; cdr3_nt: TGCGCCAGCAGCTTGGCCCAGGGGGACGTCACTGAAGCTTTCTTT
clone_size: -; j_call: TRBJ2-3; d_call: TRBD2; v_call: TRBV7-3; cdr3_aa: CASSSSGTPDTQYF; cdr3_nt: TGTGCCAGCAGCTCCAGCGGGACCCCAGATACGCAGTATTTT
clone_size: -; j_call: TRBJ1-2; d_call: -; v_call: TRBV18; cdr3_aa: CASLPVNAREYYGYTF; cdr3_nt: TGTGCCAGCCTACCAGTAAATGCCAGGGAGTACTATGGCTACACCTTC
clone_size: -; j_call: TRBJ2-1; d_call: -; v_call: TRBV21-1; cdr3_aa: CASSKPTWDRSSYNEQFF; cdr3_nt: TGTGCCAGCAGCAAACCCACCTGGGACAGGAGCTCCTACAATGAGCAGTTCTTC
clone_size: -; j_call: TRBJ2-2; d_call: -; v_call: TRBV11-2; cdr3_aa: CASSLVGLASNTGELFF; cdr3_nt: TGTGCCAGCAGCTTAGTCGGGCTAGCTTCGAACACCGGGGAGCTGTTTTTT
clone_size: -; j_call: TRBJ2-7; d_call: -; v_call: TRBV2; cdr3_aa: CASTEGGASTYEQYF; cdr3_nt: TGTGCCAGCACCGAGGGGGGGGCTAGTACCTACGAGCAGTACTTC
clone_size: -; j_call: TRBJ2-1; d_call: TRBD2; v_call: TRBV19; cdr3_aa: CASTGLAVYNEQFF; cdr3_nt: TGTGCCAGTACGGGACTAGCGGTCTACAATGAGCAGTTCTTC
clone_size: -; j_call: TRBJ1-4; d_call: -; v_call: TRBV29-1; cdr3_aa: CSVVTGANEKLFF; cdr3_nt: TGCAGCGTTGTGACGGGGGCTAATGAAAAACTGTTTTTT
clone_size: few; j_call: TRBJ2-1; d_call: -; v_call: TRBV9; cdr3_aa: CASSVAGNYNEQFF; cdr3_nt: TGTGCCAGCAGCGTAGCGGGAAACTACAATGAGCAGTTCTTC
clone_size: many; j_call: TRBJ1-3; d_call: -; v_call: TRBV25-1; cdr3_aa: CASSEWPASNTIYF; cdr3_nt: TGTGCCAGCAGTGAATGGCCAGCGTCGAACACCATATATTTT
clone_size: -; j_call: TRBJ2-3; d_call: TRBD1; v_call: TRBV18; cdr3_aa: CASSPVDRAPTDTQYF; cdr3_nt: TGTGCCAGCTCACCAGTGGACAGGGCCCCCACAGATACGCAGTATTTT
clone_size: -; j_call: TRBJ2-2; d_call: -; v_call: TRBV2; cdr3_aa: CASRRLLTGELFF; cdr3_nt: TGTGCCAGCAGGAGACTACTCACCGGGGAGCTGTTTTTT
clone_size: -; j_call: TRBJ2-5; d_call: -; v_call: TRBV5-4; cdr3_aa: CASSFWGSAGETQYF; cdr3_nt: TGTGCCAGCAGCTTTTGGGGGTCCGCGGGGGAGACCCAGTACTTC
clone_size: -; j_call: TRBJ1-3; d_call: TRBD1; v_call: TRBV5-1; cdr3_aa: CASSLFGQGISGGNTIYF; cdr3_nt: TGCGCCAGCAGCTTGTTTGGACAGGGGATTTCGGGGGGAAACACCATATATTTT
clone_size: many; j_call: TRBJ2-2; d_call: -; v_call: TRBV9; cdr3_aa: CASSPRTGRNTGELFF; cdr3_nt: TGTGCCAGCAGCCCCCGCACGGGGCGGAACACCGGGGAGCTGTTTTTT
clone_size: -; j_call: TRBJ2-1; d_call: TRBD2; v_call: TRBV5-1; cdr3_aa: CASSLGTSGRASEQFF; cdr3_nt: TGCGCCAGCAGCTTGGGGACTAGCGGGAGGGCTAGTGAGCAGTTCTTC
clone_size: -; j_call: TRBJ2-7; d_call: TRBD1; v_call: TRBV5-1; cdr3_aa: CASRKGTGGLEQYF; cdr3_nt: TGCGCCAGCAGGAAGGGGACAGGGGGCCTCGAGCAGTACTTC
clone_size: -; j_call: TRBJ1-4; d_call: -; v_call: TRBV11-2; cdr3_aa: CASSSKGQTNEKLFF; cdr3_nt: TGTGCCAGCAGCTCCAAAGGACAGACCAATGAAAAACTGTTTTTT
clone_size: -; j_call: TRBJ2-2; d_call: -; v_call: TRBV28; cdr3_aa: CASSSPGAGRAGELFF; cdr3_nt: TGTGCCAGCAGCTCACCCGGGGCAGGGAGAGCCGGGGAGCTGTTTTTT
clone_size: few; j_call: TRBJ2-2; d_call: -; v_call: TRBV30; cdr3_aa: CAWKRQANTGELFF; cdr3_nt: TGTGCCTGGAAAAGACAGGCGAACACCGGGGAGCTGTTTTTT
clone_size: -; j_call: TRBJ1-3; d_call: -; v_call: TRBV5-6; cdr3_aa: CASSFPYSLTGPSGNTIYF; cdr3_nt: TGTGCCAGCAGCTTCCCCTATTCCCTCACAGGACCCTCTGGAAACACCATATATTTT
clone_size: -; j_call: TRBJ1-5; d_call: -; v_call: TRBV6-1; cdr3_aa: CGTGSESNQPQHF; cdr3_nt: TGTGGGACGGGCTCAGAGAGCAATCAGCCCCAGCATTTT
clone_size: -; j_call: TRBJ1-5; d_call: -; v_call: TRBV4-1; cdr3_aa: CASSPTGIDNQPQHF; cdr3_nt: TGCGCCAGCAGCCCAACAGGGATTGACAATCAGCCCCAGCATTTT
clone_size: -; j_call: TRBJ1-2; d_call: -; v_call: TRBV4-2; cdr3_aa: CASSQVDSGRAGYTF; cdr3_nt: TGTGCCAGCAGCCAAGTAGACAGTGGGCGAGCTGGCTACACCTTC
clone_size: -; j_call: TRBJ2-5; d_call: -; v_call: TRBV9; cdr3_aa: CASSVELKETQYF; cdr3_nt: TGTGCCAGCAGCGTAGAGTTGAAAGAGACCCAGTACTTC
clone_size: many; j_call: TRBJ1-3; d_call: -; v_call: TRBV6-1; cdr3_aa: CASSGGRSSGNTIYF; cdr3_nt: TGTGCCAGCAGTGGAGGTAGGAGCTCTGGAAACACCATATATTTT
clone_size: -; j_call: TRBJ2-1; d_call: -; v_call: TRBV6-6; cdr3_aa: CASSDGARGDEQFF; cdr3_nt: TGTGCCAGCAGTGACGGGGCTCGAGGGGATGAGCAGTTCTTC
clone_size: -; j_call: TRBJ2-2; d_call: -; v_call: TRBV7-9; cdr3_aa: CASSMGAGELFF; cdr3_nt: TGTGCCAGCAGCATGGGGGCTGGGGAGCTGTTTTTT
clone_size: -; j_call: TRBJ2-7; d_call: -; v_call: TRBV6-5; cdr3_aa: CASSPSRREQYF; cdr3_nt: TGTGCCAGCAGTCCCAGTCGTCGGGAGCAGTACTTC
clone_size: -; j_call: TRBJ2-6; d_call: -; v_call: TRBV7-3; cdr3_aa: CASSLMVGANVLTF; cdr3_nt: TGTGCCAGCAGCTTAATGGTTGGGGCCAACGTCCTGACTTTC
clone_size: -; j_call: TRBJ1-1; d_call: -; v_call: TRBV5-6; cdr3_aa: CASSLGSRSHSEAFF; cdr3_nt: TGTGCCAGCAGCTTGGGGAGTCGGTCACATTCTGAAGCTTTCTTT
clone_size: -; j_call: TRBJ2-1; d_call: -; v_call: TRBV18; cdr3_aa: CASSLADTYNEQFF; cdr3_nt: TGTGCCAGCTCCTTAGCGGACACCTACAATGAGCAGTTCTTC
clone_size: -; j_call: TRBJ2-5; d_call: -; v_call: TRBV21-1; cdr3_aa: CASRPVGGGRDYQETQYF; cdr3_nt: TGTGCCAGCAGACCCGTCGGAGGGGGCCGTGACTATCAAGAGACCCAGTACTTC
clone_size: -; j_call: TRBJ2-7; d_call: -; v_call: TRBV6-5; cdr3_aa: CATYNAYEQYF; cdr3_nt: TGTGCCACCTACAATGCATACGAGCAGTACTTC
clone_size: -; j_call: TRBJ2-5; d_call: TRBD2; v_call: TRBV27; cdr3_aa: CASTSVVAGWLRAGTQYF; cdr3_nt: TGTGCCAGCACCTCCGTGGTAGCGGGATGGTTGAGAGCGGGGACCCAGTACTTC
clone_size: -; j_call: TRBJ2-7; d_call: -; v_call: TRBV28; cdr3_aa: CASSRGEQYF; cdr3_nt: TGTGCCAGCAGTAGGGGCGAGCAGTACTTC
clone_size: -; j_call: TRBJ1-1; d_call: -; v_call: TRBV2; cdr3_aa: CASSVMSRGNTEAFF; cdr3_nt: TGTGCCAGCAGTGTCATGAGTAGGGGGAACACTGAAGCTTTCTTT
clone_size: -; j_call: TRBJ1-5; d_call: -; v_call: TRBV2; cdr3_aa: CASSNVAQPQHF; cdr3_nt: TGTGCCAGCAGTAATGTTGCTCAGCCCCAGCATTTT
clone_size: -; j_call: TRBJ2-3; d_call: -; v_call: TRBV7-3; cdr3_aa: CASSFGNTDTQYF; cdr3_nt: TGTGCCAGCAGCTTCGGGAATACAGATACGCAGTATTTT
clone_size: -; j_call: TRBJ2-2; d_call: TRBD2; v_call: TRBV5-4; cdr3_aa: CASSASGGTGELFF; cdr3_nt: TGTGCCAGCAGCGCTAGCGGAGGCACCGGGGAGCTGTTTTTT
clone_size: -; j_call: TRBJ2-3; d_call: -; v_call: TRBV7-9; cdr3_aa: CASSLGLITDTQYF; cdr3_nt: TGTGCCAGCAGCTTAGGTCTGATAACAGATACGCAGTATTTT
clone_size: -; j_call: TRBJ1-2; d_call: -; v_call: TRBV5-8; cdr3_aa: CASIHQRRPRVPF; cdr3_nt: TGTGCCAGCATCCACCAGCGAAGGCCGAGGGTCCCCTTC
clone_size: once; j_call: TRBJ2-1; d_call: TRBD2; v_call: TRBV13; cdr3_aa: CASTFQGWSSGHNEQFF; cdr3_nt: TGTGCCAGCACCTTCCAGGGTTGGTCTAGCGGGCACAATGAGCAGTTCTTC